This entry features one T cell receptor beta chain sequence. Its antigen is not identified. TCRdb re-called the reads with MiXCR, one entry per CDR3 protein. The data contain about 890,000 distinct CDR3 sequences, around 30% of them singletons. The V gene lost 1 base and the J gene lost 5 bases, with 14 bases spanning the gap. Germline-derived CDR1 and CDR2 are MGHRA and YSYEKL. This CDR3 has 15 residues. The sample is drawn from a study of T cell repertoires in cytomegalovirus infection. On the study more broadly: Used in the study were CMV epitopes, some recently identified and HLA-C-restricted, others well-studied and HLA-B-restricted.

Findings of the study overall: Adding up the frequency of public TCR beta families identified people who carried CMV plus the relevant HLA. The response measured ex vivo was dominated by TCR beta clonotypes (HLA-C-restricted and CMV-specific).

The rearrangement uses TRBV4-1 and TRBJ1-1; D is ambiguous. This clonotype was sampled from a human donor in good health (CMV status not recorded). Some clones in this sample may be carry-over from other donors' samples. The sequencing here drew on cultured CD8+ T cells from PBMCs, taken from culture after CMV antigen stimulation. CDR3: CASSQVIGSGTEAFF. CDR3 nucleotides: TGCGCCAGCAGCCAAGTAATTGGAAGTGGGACTGAAGCTTTCTTT.